The 29 T cell receptor beta chains below were found in one sample sequenced in a study. TCRdb re-called the reads through MiXCR, storing one row per CDR3 protein. This sample carries about 15,000 distinct CDR3 sequences, 30% to 45% of them seen once, and the ten largest clones take 16%. The sequenced material came from blood. Every receptor here comes from a human donor.

Worth noting for this clonotype: A much larger clone sits a single nucleotide away, making a read error possible. This chain uses TRBV4-2 with TRBJ2-7; 8 bases match TRBD1. This CDR3 is built from 15 residues. Trimming at V came to 0 bases and at J to 7 bases, leaving 8 bases not matched to a gene. Germline-derived CDR1 and CDR2 are LGHNA and YNFKEQ. The CDR3 DNA reads TGTGCCAGCAGCCAAGAGGCAGGGGGCATGTATGAGCAGTACTTC. It translates to CASSQEAGGMYEQYF.

The sample holds many counts of this clonotype. This sequence joins TRBV4-3 and TRBJ2-3; TRBD2 aligns across 9 bases. Per the germline V gene, CDR1 is LGHNA and CDR2 is YSLEER. V lost 4 bases, J lost 4 bases, and 6 bases stayed unmatched. This CDR3 is 15 amino acids long. CDR3 sequence (DNA): TGCGCCAGCAGCCGTGCGGGACTAGCCGCAGATACGCAGTATTTT. Amino acids: CASSRAGLAADTQYF.

Sample share makes this clonotype medium-sized. J is TRBJ1-2 and V is TRBV4-2; tentatively, D is TRBD1 (6 bases). Germline V gives CDR1 LGHNA, CDR2 YNFKEQ. This CDR3 has 15 residues. V lost 1 base, J lost 7 bases, and 16 bases lay in between. In DNA form, the CDR3 reads TGTGCCAGCAGCCAAGTGGGACACTATCAATCTGGCTACACCTTC. Translating it yields CASSQVGHYQSGYTF.

The table lists this clonotype with many counts. The chain recombines TRBV7-3 with TRBJ2-3, with D perhaps TRBD1 or TRBD2 (6 bases each). The CDR3 has 15 residues. CDR1 is SGHTA and CDR2 is FQGTGA in the germline V gene. Trimming removed 5 bases from V and 3 bases from J, with 15 bases in between. The CDR3 here is CASSPNAGQTDTQYF. The CDR3 DNA follows: TGTGCCAGCAGCCCTAACGCGGGACAAACAGATACGCAGTATTTT. The complete variable domain, with remaining parts taken from reference TRBV7-3 and TRBJ2-3, reads GAGVSQTPSNKVTEKGKYVELRCDPISGHTALYWYRQSLGQGPEFLIYFQGTGAADDSGLPNDRFFAVRPEGSVSTLKIQRTERGDSAVYLCASSPNAGQTDTQYFGPGTRLTVL.

The CDR3 spells CASSPLPVSSGSNEHF. CDR3 coding DNA: TGTGCCAGCTCACCACTTCCCGTGAGTAGCGGGAGCAATGAGCATTTT. The chain links TRBV18 to TRBJ1-5; the D is unclear. The CDR3 sequence is 16 residues long. V was trimmed by 1 base and J by 14 bases, leaving 24 bases between them. Germline V CDR1 and CDR2: KGHSH, LQKENI.

This clonotype was counted many times. The V call is TRBV29-1, the J call TRBJ2-2, with a possible D match to TRBD2 (5 bases). V was shortened by 6 bases and J by 10 bases, with 15 bases between the two germline ends. Germline CDR1 SQVTM, CDR2 ANQGSEA. The CDR3 runs 12 residues. CDR3 nucleotides: TGCAGCGTGGGAAGGACCCGGGAGGAGCTGTTTTTT. This gives the protein CSVGRTREELFF.

The chain has TRBV7-3 and TRBJ2-5, with D possibly TRBD2 on 6 matching bases. The CDR3 totals 22 residues. V lost 6 bases to trimming and J lost 3 bases, with 38 bases between them. Germline values: CDR1 SGHTA, CDR2 FQGTGA. CDR3 DNA sequence: TGTGCCAGCAGTTCGATAAGCGGCATGGAGGGTCCAGGGTCAAGGCAAAAAGAGACCCAGTACTTC. The encoded protein is CASSSISGMEGPGSRQKETQYF.

This clonotype counts as medium-sized. J is TRBJ1-1 and V is TRBV4-2; D gene unclear. The V end lost 1 base, the J end lost 1 base, and 10 bases lay between the germline ends. This CDR3 region has 15 residues. The germline V gene encodes CDR1 LGHNA and CDR2 YNFKEQ. The CDR3 is CASSQGLSENTEAFF. The CDR3 nucleotides are TGTGCCAGCAGCCAAGGTCTAAGCGAGAACACTGAAGCTTTCTTT.

This clonotype was recorded at least ten times. This chain connects TRBV20-1 to TRBJ2-3, with D tentatively TRBD2 (6 bases). This CDR3 spans 14 amino acids. Trimming pared 6 bases from V and 2 bases from J, leaving 15 bases between. Germline V gene lookup returns CDR1 DFQATT and CDR2 SNEGSKA (reference sequence). CDR3 loop: CSAGEEGPTDTQYF. The DNA for the CDR3 is TGCAGTGCGGGAGAGGAGGGCCCCACAGATACGCAGTATTTT.

This clonotype was recorded a few times. A much larger clone differs by one base, so this may be a read error. The rearrangement links TRBV4-1 to TRBJ1-2; D is undetermined. CDR3 length equals 14 residues. In germline, CDR1 is MGHRA, CDR2 YSYEKL. In nucleotides, the CDR3 is TGCGCCAGCAGCCAAGATGGCCCGAACTATGGCTACAACTTC. This gives the protein CASSQDGPNYGYNF.

The chain uses TRBV6-2 or TRBV6-3 and TRBJ1-1; unclear D gene. V lost 6 bases to trimming and J lost 8 bases, with 10 bases between them. The germline gives CDR1 MNHEY, CDR2 SVGEGT. The CDR3 is 11 amino acids. CDR3: CASRRGGEAFF. CDR3 in DNA: TGTGCCAGCAGAAGAGGAGGGGAAGCTTTCTTT.

This clonotype was counted many times. The chain combines TRBV20-1 with TRBJ1-2; the match to TRBD1 covers 9 bases. The germline CDR1 and CDR2 sequences are DFQATT and SNEGSKA (reference sequence). Trimming took 3 bases from V and 5 from J; bases not matched to a gene: 10. This CDR3 is built from 15 residues. The CDR3 reads CSARQQGALGYGYTF. As DNA, the CDR3 is TGCAGTGCTAGGCAACAGGGGGCCCTCGGATATGGCTACACCTTC.

The chain combines TRBV28 with TRBJ2-5; D perhaps matches TRBD2 (6 bases). Trimming shortened V by 4 bases and J by 7 bases, and 25 bases separated the two germline ends. The CDR3 has 17 amino acids. In germline, CDR1 is MDHEN, CDR2 SYDVKM. The CDR3 sequence is CASSSISGRHGGSTQYF. Written as DNA, the CDR3 is TGTGCCAGCAGTTCGATAAGCGGCCGCCATGGAGGGTCGACCCAGTACTTC. Together with reference TRBV28 and TRBJ2-5, the CDR3 gives the full variable domain: DVKVTQSSRYLVKRTGEKVFLECVQDMDHENMFWYRQDPGLGLRLIYFSYDVKMKEKGDIPEGYSVSREKKERFSLILESASTNQTSMYLCASSSISGRHGGSTQYFGPGTRLLVL.

The gene calls are TRBV3-2 and TRBJ1-2. TRBV3-2 is a pseudogene. The CDR3 runs to 14 residues. The CDR3 DNA reads TGTGCCAGCAGGGGGTCATTGGGTAACTATGGCTACACCTTC. Its translation: CASRGSLGNYGYTF.

The J gene is TRBJ1-1, the V gene TRBV18; D possibly corresponds to TRBD1 (5 bases). Germline CDR1 reads KGHSH; CDR2 reads LQKENI. Trimming took off 7 bases at V and 0 bases at J, with 18 bases between the two ends. CDR3 length: 16 amino acids. Written as DNA, the CDR3 is TGTGCCAGCTGTAACATTGTGGGGACGGTGAACACTGAAGCTTTCTTT. Protein sequence: CASCNIVGTVNTEAFF.

This clonotype was seen more than once but under ten times. This sequence joins TRBV5-1 and TRBJ2-1; 7 positions match TRBD2. The CDR3 is 13 amino acids. Germline CDR1 and CDR2: SGHRS and YFSETQ. V shed 2 bases and J 12 bases; nucleotides not matched to a gene: 8. The CDR3 DNA reads TGCGCCAGCAGCTTACCGATAGCGGGCGCGCAGTTCTTC. This codes for CASSLPIAGAQFF.

The chain links TRBV4-2 to TRBJ2-1; tentatively, D is TRBD2 (6 bases). CDR3 length: 14 amino acids. V shed 4 bases and J shed 7 bases, with 14 bases lying between them. Germline CDR1 and CDR2: LGHNA and YNFKEQ. The CDR3 loop reads CASSPLISGNEQFF. The CDR3 DNA sequence: TGTGCCAGCAGCCCTCTGATAAGCGGGAATGAGCAGTTCTTC.

This clonotype was seen at least ten times. The gene calls are TRBV4-3 and TRBJ2-1; 13 nucleotides align to TRBD2. V lost 4 bases to trimming and J lost 9 bases; unmatched junction nucleotides: 6. CDR1 and CDR2 (germline): LGHNA, YSLEER. CDR3 length: 15 residues. CDR3 sequence reads: CASSRGTSGIGEQFF. The CDR3 coding sequence is TGCGCCAGCAGCCGCGGGACTAGCGGGATCGGTGAGCAGTTCTTC.

The rearrangement joins TRBV20-1 to TRBJ1-2; TRBD1 is a possible D gene (5 bases). The V end was cut by 6 bases, the J end by 1 base, with 18 bases between. Germline V gene data show CDR1 as DFQATT and CDR2 as SNEGSKA (reference sequence). CDR3 length equals 15 residues. CDR3 bases: TGCAGTGCCATATTAAGACAGACGTTTAACTATGGCTACACCTTC. Translated: CSAILRQTFNYGYTF.

In the case of this clonotype: A much larger clone is a single base away; this may be a read error. The genes are TRBV4-3 and TRBJ2-1; no clear D gene. This CDR3 spans 13 amino acids. The germline gives CDR1 LGHNA, CDR2 YSLEER. The CDR3 DNA follows: TGCGCCAGCAGCCAAGCTAGTCGACCTGAGCGGTTCTTC. This codes for CASSQASRPERFF.

The gene calls are TRBV4-3 and TRBJ2-3; weak D call: TRBD1 (6 bases). V was pared by 5 bases and J by 5 bases, with 11 bases between. The germline V gene encodes CDR1 LGHNA and CDR2 YSLEER. This CDR3 has 13 amino acids. CDR3 DNA sequence: TGCGCCAGCAGCGGGGACACACGAGATACGCAGTATTTT. Its translation: CASSGDTRDTQYF.

As to this clonotype: As the CDR3 is not closed by the conserved phenylalanine or tryptophan, this likely results from a read error. The chain is built from TRBV4-3 and TRBJ2-5; 9 bases match TRBD1. V lost 4 bases and J lost 1; bases outside the gene matches: 4. Looked up from germline, CDR1 is LGHNA and CDR2 is YSLEER. The CDR3 loop spans 15 amino acids. Here the CDR3 reads CASSLPGQGQETQYI. The CDR3 nucleotides read TGCGCCAGCAGCCTACCGGGACAGGGCCAAGAGACCCAGTACATC.

The table lists this clonotype with many counts. The V call is TRBV29-1, the J call TRBJ2-4; D is undetermined. Trimming took 0 bases from V and 0 from J, leaving 9 bases between them. This CDR3 region has 15 residues. The germline V gene has CDR1 SQVTM and CDR2 ANQGSEA. CDR3 sequence (DNA): TGCAGCGTTGAAGATCTTGGGTTAGCCAAAAACATTCAGTACTTC. Its translation: CSVEDLGLAKNIQYF.

This clonotype is medium-sized (0.01 to 0.1%) by share. CDR3 nucleotide sequence: TGCGCCAGCAGCCAAGCATCTAGCGGCTCTGGGGCCAACGTCCTGACTTTC. As protein: CASSQASSGSGANVLTF. The gene calls are TRBV4-3 and TRBJ2-6; 7 bases map to TRBD2. Germline CDR1 reads LGHNA; CDR2 reads YSLEER. The CDR3 loop spans 17 amino acids. Trimming took 1 base from V and 0 from J; bases not matched to a gene: 3.

By share, this clonotype ranks as medium-sized. J is TRBJ2-7 and V is TRBV6-2 or TRBV6-3, with no clear D. Germline CDR1 reads MNHEY; CDR2 reads SVGEGT. The CDR3 runs 14 residues. Trimming removed 6 bases from V and 2 bases from J, with 14 bases in between. The CDR3 DNA sequence: TGTGCCAGCAGCATTACCAGTAAACCCTACGAGCAGTACTTC. This codes for CASSITSKPYEQYF.

The chain combines TRBV13 with TRBJ2-5; D unclear. Trimming cost V 0 bases and J 4 bases, with 15 bases left between them. Germline V CDR1 and CDR2: PRHDT, FYEKMQ (reference sequence). This CDR3 comprises 16 residues. The CDR3 loop reads CASSLGGVGRTETQYF. CDR3 coding DNA: TGTGCCAGCAGCTTAGGGGGTGTCGGCAGGACAGAGACCCAGTACTTC.

The chain carries TRBV2 and TRBJ2-1; a possible D gene is TRBD2 (6 bases). Trimming shortened V by 5 bases and J by 0 bases, and 11 bases separated the two germline ends. The CDR3 has 15 amino acids. CDR1 is SNHLY, CDR2 FYNNEI, per germline. CDR3 in DNA: TGTGCCAGCAGTCCCCTAGCGAACTCCTACAATGAGCAGTTCTTC. This encodes CASSPLANSYNEQFF.

This clonotype showed up many times. J is TRBJ2-5 and V is TRBV4-3; perhaps TRBD2 as D (6 bases). Trimming stripped 0 bases from V and 3 bases from J, with 14 bases between. The CDR3 contains 16 residues. Germline V lookup: CDR1 LGHNA, CDR2 YSLEER. The CDR3 sequence: CASSQEFRTMKETQYF. The CDR3 DNA reads TGCGCCAGCAGCCAAGAGTTTAGGACTATGAAAGAGACCCAGTACTTC.

This clonotype has more than one count but fewer than ten. In nucleotides, the CDR3 is TGTGCCTGGAGTGAGGGACAGGGGGCAAGGCAGCCCCAGCATTTT. Its translation is CAWSEGQGARQPQHF. The chain links TRBV30 to TRBJ1-5; 12 nucleotides line up with TRBD1. Germline values: CDR1 GTSNPN, CDR2 SVGIG (reference sequence). With V trimmed by 1 base and J by 7 bases, 5 bases remained unmatched. The CDR3 totals 15 residues.